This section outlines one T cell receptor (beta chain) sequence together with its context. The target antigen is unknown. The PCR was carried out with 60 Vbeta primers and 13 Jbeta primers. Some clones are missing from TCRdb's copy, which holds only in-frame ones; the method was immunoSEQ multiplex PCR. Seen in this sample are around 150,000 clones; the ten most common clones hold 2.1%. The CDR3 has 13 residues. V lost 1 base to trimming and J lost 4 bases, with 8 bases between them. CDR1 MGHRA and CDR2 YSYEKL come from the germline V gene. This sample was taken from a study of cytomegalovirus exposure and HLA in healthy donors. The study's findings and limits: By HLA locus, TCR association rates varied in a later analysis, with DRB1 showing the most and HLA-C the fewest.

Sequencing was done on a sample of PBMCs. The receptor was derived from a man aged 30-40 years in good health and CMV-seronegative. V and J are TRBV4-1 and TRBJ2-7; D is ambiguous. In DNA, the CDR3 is TGCGCCAGCAGCCAAGTCGGTGTATACGAGCAGTACTTC. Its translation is CASSQVGVYEQYF.